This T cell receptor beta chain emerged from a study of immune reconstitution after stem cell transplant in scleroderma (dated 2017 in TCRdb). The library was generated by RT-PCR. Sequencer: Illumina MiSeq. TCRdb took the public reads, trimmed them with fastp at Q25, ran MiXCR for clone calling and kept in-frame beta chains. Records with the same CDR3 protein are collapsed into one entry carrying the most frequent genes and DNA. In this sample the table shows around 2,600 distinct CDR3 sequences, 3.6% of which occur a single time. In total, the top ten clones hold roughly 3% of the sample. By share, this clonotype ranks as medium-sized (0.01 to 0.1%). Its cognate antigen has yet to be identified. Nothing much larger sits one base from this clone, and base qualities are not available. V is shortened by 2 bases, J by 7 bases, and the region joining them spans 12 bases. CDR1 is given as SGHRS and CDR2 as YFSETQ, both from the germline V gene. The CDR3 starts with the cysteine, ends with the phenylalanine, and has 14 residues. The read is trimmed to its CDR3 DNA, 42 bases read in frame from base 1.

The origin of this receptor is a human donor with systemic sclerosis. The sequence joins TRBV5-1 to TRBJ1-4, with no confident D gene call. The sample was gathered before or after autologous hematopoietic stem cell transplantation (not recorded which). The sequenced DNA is TGCGCCAGCAGCTTTGGAGCCGGAGGTGAAAAACTGTTTTTT. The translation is CASSFGAGGEKLFF.